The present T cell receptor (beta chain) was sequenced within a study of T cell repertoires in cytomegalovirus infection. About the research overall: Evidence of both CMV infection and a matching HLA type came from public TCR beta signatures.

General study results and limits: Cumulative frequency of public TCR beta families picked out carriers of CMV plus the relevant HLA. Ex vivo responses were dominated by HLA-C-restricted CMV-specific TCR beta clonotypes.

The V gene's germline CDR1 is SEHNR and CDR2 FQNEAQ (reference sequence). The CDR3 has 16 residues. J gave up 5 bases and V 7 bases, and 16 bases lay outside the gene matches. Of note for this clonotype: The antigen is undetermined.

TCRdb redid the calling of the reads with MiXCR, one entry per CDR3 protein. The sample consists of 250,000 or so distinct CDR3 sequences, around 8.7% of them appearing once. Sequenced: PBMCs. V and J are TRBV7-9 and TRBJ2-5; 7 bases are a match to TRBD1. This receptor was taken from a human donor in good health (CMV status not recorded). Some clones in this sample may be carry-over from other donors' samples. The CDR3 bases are TGTGCCAGCACAGGTTTGGGGACAGTCCACCCTGAGACCCAGTACTTC. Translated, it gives CASTGLGTVHPETQYF.